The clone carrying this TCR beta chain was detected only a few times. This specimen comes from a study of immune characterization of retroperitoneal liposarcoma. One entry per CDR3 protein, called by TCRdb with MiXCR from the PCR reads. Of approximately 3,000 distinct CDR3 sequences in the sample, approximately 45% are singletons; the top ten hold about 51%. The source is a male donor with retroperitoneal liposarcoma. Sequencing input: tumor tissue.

The CDR3 protein is CASRKPGGNEQFF. The DNA for the CDR3 is TGTGCCAGCAGAAAGCCCGGAGGCAATGAGCAGTTCTTC. This rearrangement joins TRBV12-3 or TRBV12-4 to TRBJ2-1; possibly TRBD2 for D (5 bases). Trimming took 6 bases from V and 6 from J, leaving 12 bases between them. CDR3 length: 13 amino acids.